A single sample is the source of the 14 T cell receptor beta chains below, sequenced in a study of CD8 T cells in ankylosing spondylitis. Study-wide findings and caveats: One TCR beta motif, made up of roughly 8 highly homologous variants, appeared characteristic of ankylosing spondylitis blood.

Their recognized antigens are unknown. From the 5' RACE reads, TCRdb called clonotypes with MiXCR, one entry per CDR3 protein. The sample records hundreds of thousands of distinct CDR3 sequences, 10% to 15% being singletons. Sequencing input: blood, either unsorted or a sorted T cell fraction (not recorded which). Source of these receptors: a male donor with ankylosing spondylitis.

This clonotype has just a few counts. The chain links TRBV6-2 or TRBV6-3 to TRBJ2-7, with 13 bases lining up with TRBD2. The V and J ends lost 7 bases and 3 bases, in that order; junction bases with no gene match: 12. The CDR3 covers 17 residues. Germline CDR1 is MNHEY and CDR2 is SVGEGT. CDR3 nucleotides: TGTGCCAGCAAAGAACCCCTTGGACTAGCGGGAGACTACGAGCAGTACTTC. Translation gives CASKEPLGLAGDYEQYF.

This clonotype showed up many times. The CDR3 loop reads CASSQEVAAFNSPLHF. The CDR3 region has the DNA TGTGCCAGCAGCCAAGAGGTAGCTGCCTTCAATTCACCCCTCCACTTT. The gene calls are TRBV4-2 and TRBJ1-6; D is undetermined. Trimming stripped 0 bases from V and 7 bases from J, with 13 bases between. This CDR3 has 16 amino acids. CDR1 LGHNA and CDR2 YNFKEQ come from the germline V gene.

As concerns this clonotype: One end of the junction is discordant with germline, which a read error may explain. CDR3 nucleotides: TGCGCCAGCAGCTTGGGAGTTCTTCCTCCCCTCCTCTTC. Translating it yields CASSLGVLPPLLF. V gene TRBV5-1 combines with J gene TRBJ2-1; no clear D gene. From germline, CDR1 is SGHRS and CDR2 YFSETQ. This CDR3 has 13 amino acids.

Many counts were recorded for this clonotype. The gene calls are TRBV11-2 and TRBJ2-3, with TRBD2 as a possible D gene (6 bases). This CDR3 region has 14 residues. Trimming took 2 bases from V and 3 from J, leaving 9 bases between them. Germline values: CDR1 SGHAT, CDR2 FQNNGV. The DNA of the CDR3 is TGTGCCAGCAGCTTAAGGAGGGAAACAGATACGCAGTATTTT. Translation gives CASSLRRETDTQYF.

At least ten counts were recorded for this clonotype. This chain uses TRBV12-3 or TRBV12-4 with TRBJ1-1; D ambiguous. The ends were cut back, 8 bases at V and 1 base at J, with 8 bases in the middle. CDR3 length equals 12 residues. CDR3 loop: CASGRGNTEAFF. The CDR3 region has the DNA TGTGCCAGCGGGAGAGGGAACACTGAAGCTTTCTTT.

The chain's CDR3 is CASSQDLRGNEKLFF. The CDR3 bases are TGTGCCAGCAGTCAGGACCTTCGCGGGAATGAAAAACTGTTTTTT. The rearrangement uses TRBV4-2 and TRBJ1-4; D ambiguous. The CDR3 sequence is 15 residues long. The germline V gene encodes CDR1 LGHNA and CDR2 YNFKEQ. V shed 6 bases and J shed 5 bases, with 16 bases lying between them.

This sequence joins TRBV4-3 and TRBJ1-1, with no clear D. There are 13 residues in the CDR3. Germline V lookup: CDR1 LGHNA, CDR2 YSLEER. Trimming cost V 0 bases and J 5 bases, with 7 bases left between them. The CDR3 DNA sequence: TGCGCCAGCAGCCAAGATACTAGGACTGAAGCTTTCTTT. Encoded protein: CASSQDTRTEAFF.

The chain recombines TRBV20-1 with TRBJ2-1; unclear D gene. From germline, CDR1 is DFQATT and CDR2 SNEGSKA (reference sequence). This CDR3 is 17 amino acids long. Trimming took 0 bases from V and 1 from J, leaving 16 bases between them. The CDR3 DNA follows: TGCAGTGCTAGAGATCTCCTCCAGCGACAATCCTACAATGAGCAGTTCTTC. Translated, it gives CSARDLLQRQSYNEQFF.

This chain links TRBV25-1 with TRBJ1-1; 10 nucleotides agree with TRBD1. Germline-derived CDR1 and CDR2 are MGHDK and SYGVNS. The V segment lost 6 bases and the J segment 4 bases; nucleotides outside the gene matches: 8. The length of the CDR3 is 15 residues. The CDR3 DNA sequence: TGTGCCAGCAGCGGGGGACAGGGGAGGGGCACTGAAGCTTTCTTT. Translated, it gives CASSGGQGRGTEAFF. Using reference TRBV25-1 and TRBJ1-1 for the parts outside the CDR3, the full variable domain is EADIYQTPRYLVIGTGKKITLECSQTMGHDKMYWYQQDPGMELHLIHYSYGVNSTEKGDLSSESTVSRIRTEHFPLTLESARPSHTSQYLCASSGGQGRGTEAFFGQGTRLTVV.

The V gene is TRBV7-2, the J gene TRBJ2-2; the match to TRBD2 covers 9 bases. CDR1 is SGHTA and CDR2 is FQGNSA in the germline V gene. Unmatched junction bases numbered 2, after V lost 3 bases and J lost 0 bases. This CDR3 contains 16 residues. The CDR3 DNA reads as TGTGCCAGCAGCTTCCTAGCGGGGTCGAACACCGGGGAGCTGTTTTTT. Its protein product is CASSFLAGSNTGELFF.

This clonotype was found many times. This chain uses TRBV12-3 or TRBV12-4 with TRBJ2-5, with 9 bases identical to TRBD2. V lost 6 bases and J lost 7; bases outside the gene matches: 9. CDR3 length: 14 residues. DNA of the CDR3: TGTGCCAGCAGACTGACTAGCGGCCGAGGGACCCAGTACTTC. Residues: CASRLTSGRGTQYF.

This clonotype was counted only a few times. Its ends do not fully match the called genes, so a read error is possible. This chain connects TRBV7-7 to TRBJ2-3; a possible D gene is TRBD2 (5 bases). The CDR3 covers 15 residues. Germline V lookup: CDR1 SSHAT, CDR2 FNYEAQ (reference sequence). The DNA for the CDR3 is TGTGCTAGCAGCCGGGGTGCGGGTAGCACAGATACGCAGTATTTT. Translation gives CASSRGAGSTDTQYF.

This clonotype was observed a few times. The chain combines TRBV20-1 with TRBJ1-6, with a weak D call TRBD1 (6 bases). Trimming removed 5 bases at V and 1 base at J, with 15 bases between. Germline lookup yields CDR1 DFQATT and CDR2 SNEGSKA (reference sequence). The CDR3 consists of 16 residues. CDR3 sequence reads: CSAVRTEYSYNSPLHF. CDR3 in DNA: TGCAGTGCTGTAAGGACAGAATATTCCTATAATTCACCCCTCCACTTT.

Ten or more counts support this clonotype. This chain joins TRBV10-3 and TRBJ2-7, with 9 bases aligning to TRBD1. The ends lost 6 bases at V and 7 bases at J; junction bases unmatched: 13. There are 15 residues in the CDR3. Germline V gene data show CDR1 as ENHRY and CDR2 as SYGVKD. CDR3 nucleotide sequence: TGTGCCATCAGGGACAGGGGTCGGGCTGATGGTGAGCAGTACTTC. Translated, it gives CAIRDRGRADGEQYF.